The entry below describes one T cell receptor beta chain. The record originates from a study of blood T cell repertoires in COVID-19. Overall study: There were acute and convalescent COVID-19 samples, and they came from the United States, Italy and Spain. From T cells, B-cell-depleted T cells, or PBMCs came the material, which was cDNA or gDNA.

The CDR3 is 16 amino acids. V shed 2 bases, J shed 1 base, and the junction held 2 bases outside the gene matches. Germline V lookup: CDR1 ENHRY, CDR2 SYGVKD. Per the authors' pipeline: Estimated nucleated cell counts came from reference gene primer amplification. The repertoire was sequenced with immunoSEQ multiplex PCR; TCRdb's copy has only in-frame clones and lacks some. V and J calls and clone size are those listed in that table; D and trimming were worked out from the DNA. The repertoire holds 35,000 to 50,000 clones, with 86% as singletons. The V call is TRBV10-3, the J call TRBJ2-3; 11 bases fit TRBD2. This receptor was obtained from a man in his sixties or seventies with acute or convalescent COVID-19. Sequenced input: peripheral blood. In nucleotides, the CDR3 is TGTGCCATCAGTGAGCCGGGACTAGCGGGCACAGATACGCAGTATTTT. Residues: CAISEPGLAGTDTQYF.